This T cell receptor beta chain is drawn from a study of CD8 T cells in Susac syndrome. This CDR3 has 13 residues. CDR1 and CDR2 from the germline V gene are KGHDR and SFDVKD. Trimming took 4 bases from V and 2 from J, leaving 5 bases between them. The authors carried out high-throughput sequencing of TCR beta. They applied it to CD8+ and CD4+ T cells obtained from blood. Study observations and caveats: In Susac syndrome, CD4+ T cell repertoires lacked any clonal expansion.

As for this clonotype: The antigen is undetermined.

The RNA input was about 0.5 to 1 ug, and it was reverse transcribed with random hexamers. Across 54 Vbeta and 13 Jbeta, immunoSEQ multiplex PCR amplified TCR beta CDR3. TCRdb ran MiXCR on the immunoSEQ multiplex PCR reads and lists one entry per CDR3 protein. In the table there are about 150,000 distinct CDR3 sequences, around 96% of which are singletons. The sequence was collected from a human donor with Susac syndrome. Sequencing was done on a sample of CD4+ T cells from PBMCs. The gene calls are TRBV24-1 and TRBJ1-5; D unclear. The CDR3 coding sequence is TGTGCCACCAGTGAGCGGGGCAATCAGCCCCAGCATTTT. This sequence encodes CATSERGNQPQHF.